These 3 T cell receptor beta chains originate from one sample sequenced in a study of long-term antiretroviral therapy in people with HIV. Survey-level resolution applied to immunoSEQ assay v3.0. The assay was immunoSEQ multiplex PCR, and TCRdb's table has in-frame clones only and misses some. The repertoire consists of 26,000 or so clones, with 93% occurring once and the leading ten covering around a tenth. The sequences come from unsorted PBMCs, collected 6.2 years after starting antiretroviral therapy. Source of these receptors: a man aged 40-49 years with HIV.

The chain uses TRBV6-1 and TRBJ2-7; D not certain. V gave up 1 base and J gave up 6 bases, with 10 bases separating them. This CDR3 contains 13 residues. Germline CDR1 reads MNHNS; CDR2 reads SASEGT. The CDR3 bases are TGTGCCAGCAGTGAAGGTCATATCGGCGAGCAGTACTTC. Protein: CASSEGHIGEQYF.

The chain couples TRBV10-2 to TRBJ2-5, with D maybe TRBD1 (5 bases). This CDR3 region has 13 residues. V was clipped by 7 bases and J by 3 bases, with 12 bases between them. Germline V gene data show CDR1 as WSHSY and CDR2 as SAAADI. CDR3 DNA sequence: TGCGCCAGCAACGGACAAGCCGAAGAGACCCAGTACTTC. Protein: CASNGQAEETQYF.

The chain employs TRBV5-6 and TRBJ2-3, with D perhaps TRBD2 (6 bases). CDR3 length equals 15 residues. V lost 6 bases and J 0 bases, leaving 14 bases between the germline ends. Germline V lookup: CDR1 SGHDT, CDR2 YYEEEE. This CDR3 is CASTSPGTSTDTQYF. The DNA for the CDR3 is TGTGCCAGCACCTCACCCGGGACTAGCACAGATACGCAGTATTTT.